This entry features one T cell receptor (beta chain) sequence. Its antigen is undetermined. TCRdb re-called the reads through MiXCR, storing one row per CDR3 protein. The top ten hold about 15% of the sample, which has 300,000 or so distinct CDR3 sequences, more than 20% seen once. The data originate from a study of T cell repertoires in cytomegalovirus infection. About the research overall: Public TCR beta signatures marked donors with CMV infection and the matching HLA. Study-wide results and limits: CMV-specific TCR beta clonotypes restricted by HLA-C were the ones dominating the ex vivo response.

Germline values: CDR1 MNHEY, CDR2 SMNVEV (reference sequence). The CDR3 sequence is 15 residues long. V shed 0 bases and J shed 4 bases, with 10 bases lying between them. The V gene is TRBV27, the J gene TRBJ1-3, with D maybe TRBD1 (5 bases). The TCR sequence derives from a human donor in good health (CMV status not recorded). Some clones in this sample may be carry-over from other donors' samples. Source material: PBMCs. The chain's CDR3 is CASSLSWTKGNTIYF. The DNA for the CDR3 is TGTGCCAGCAGTTTATCGTGGACAAAAGGAAACACCATATATTTT.